Each of the 7 T cell receptor beta chains below was sequenced from the same sample in a study of T cells in Graves' hyperthyroidism and ophthalmopathy. Template material for amplifying TCR beta CDR3 regions consisted of RNA transcripts. When the TCR CDR3 underwent first-round RT-PCR, the HTBI primer set was used. TCRdb recomputed calls from the multiplex PCR reads with MiXCR, one row per CDR3 protein. Of some 380,000 distinct CDR3 sequences listed, approximately 13% were seen once; the top ten hold roughly 20%. The sample taken for sequencing was blood. These receptors were collected from a man in his thirties or forties with Graves' hyperthyroidism that later progressed to Graves' ophthalmopathy.

This clonotype has ten or more counts. The chain joins TRBV12-3 or TRBV12-4 to TRBJ2-3; 7 nucleotides line up with TRBD2. The junction had 4 bases not matched to a gene; V was cut back by 3 bases and J by 1 base. The CDR3 has 15 residues. DNA for the CDR3: TGTGCCAGCAGTTTTCGGGGGGATCGCACAGATACGCAGTATTTT. This gives the protein CASSFRGDRTDTQYF.

In this sample, this clonotype turned up a few times. The genes are TRBV29-1 and TRBJ2-2, with D tentatively TRBD1 or TRBD2 (6 bases each). Trimming took off 6 bases at V and 1 base at J, with 15 bases between the two ends. Per germline, CDR1 SQVTM and CDR2 ANQGSEA. This CDR3 comprises 15 residues. The CDR3 here is CSVARRGKNTGELFF. The CDR3 DNA is TGCAGCGTCGCGAGGAGGGGGAAGAACACCGGGGAGCTGTTTTTT.

This clonotype was detected many times. The chain couples TRBV13 to TRBJ1-6, with D hard to call. Germline V lookup: CDR1 PRHDT, CDR2 FYEKMQ (reference sequence). The CDR3 length is 13 residues. V was shortened by 0 bases and J by 7 bases, with 4 bases between the two germline ends. The CDR3 DNA reads as TGTGCCAGCAGCTTAGGCATGAATTCACCCCTCCACTTT. It encodes CASSLGMNSPLHF.

This clonotype was observed at least ten times. V usage is TRBV2 and J usage is TRBJ1-5; possible D gene TRBD1, 5 bases. CDR3 length: 14 residues. The germline V gene has CDR1 SNHLY and CDR2 FYNNEI. The V end lost 8 bases, the J end lost 5 bases, and 16 bases lay between the germline ends. CDR3 loop: CASSGARGDQPQHF. In DNA form, the CDR3 reads TGTGCCAGCTCCGGAGCGCGAGGGGATCAGCCCCAGCATTTT.

This clonotype was seen many times. The CDR3 sequence: CRRGIECTDTQYF. The CDR3 nucleotides read TGCAGGAGGGGGATAGAGTGCACAGATACGCAGTATTTT. The chain combines TRBV29-1 with TRBJ2-3; TRBD1 is a possible D gene (6 bases). The germline V gene encodes CDR1 SQVTM and CDR2 ANQGSEA. The CDR3 is 13 amino acids.

To note about this clonotype: This may stem from a read error, because a much larger clone lies one nucleotide away. The CDR3 does not close with the conserved phenylalanine or tryptophan, likely indicating a read error. The genes are TRBV5-1 and TRBJ1-6; 8 positions match TRBD1. Germline lookup yields CDR1 SGHRS and CDR2 YFSETQ. This CDR3 spans 15 amino acids. This CDR3 reads CASSFYQGANSPLHL. For the CDR3, the DNA is TGTGCCAGCAGCTTTTATCAGGGGGCGAATTCACCCCTCCACCTT.

Ten or more counts support this clonotype. V is TRBV28 and J is TRBJ2-3, with a possible D match to TRBD1 (6 bases). CDR1 and CDR2 from the germline V gene are MDHEN and SYDVKM. The V and J ends lost 2 bases and 5 bases respectively, with 11 bases between them. This CDR3 has 14 residues. CDR3 residues: CASSLPEGEDTQYF. The CDR3 DNA sequence: TGTGCCAGCAGTTTACCCGAGGGGGAAGATACGCAGTATTTT.